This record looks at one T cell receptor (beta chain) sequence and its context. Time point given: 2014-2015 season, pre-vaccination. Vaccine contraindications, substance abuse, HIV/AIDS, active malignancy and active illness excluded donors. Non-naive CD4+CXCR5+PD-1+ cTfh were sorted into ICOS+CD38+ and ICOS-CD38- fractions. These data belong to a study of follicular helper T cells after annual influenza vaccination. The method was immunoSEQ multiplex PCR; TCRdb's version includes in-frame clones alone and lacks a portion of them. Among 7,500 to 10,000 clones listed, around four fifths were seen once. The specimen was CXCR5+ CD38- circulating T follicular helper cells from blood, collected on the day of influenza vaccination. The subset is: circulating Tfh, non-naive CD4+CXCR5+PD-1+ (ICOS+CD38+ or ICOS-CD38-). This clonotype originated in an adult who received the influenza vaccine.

The CDR3 loop is CASSLAHDRVEYGYTF. The CDR3 DNA reads TGTGCCAGCAGCTTGGCCCATGACAGGGTAGAATATGGCTACACCTTC. This chain connects TRBV5-5 to TRBJ1-2; 7 positions match TRBD1. Germline CDR1 and CDR2: SGHKS and YYEKEE (reference sequence). The ends lost 0 bases at V and 5 bases at J; junction bases unmatched: 10. The CDR3 covers 16 residues.